The entry below describes one T cell receptor (beta chain). This specimen comes from a study of blood T cell repertoires in COVID-19. In the original analysis: Researchers report that nucleated cell counts were estimated from reference gene primer amplification. TCRdb keeps only in-frame clones here, not all; method: immunoSEQ multiplex PCR. D and trimming come from the DNA, and the V and J calls and clone size come from that table. This repertoire shows roughly 100,000 clones, around 90% found once; its top ten account for approximately 3.4%. The CDR3 contains 13 residues. Trimming cost V 5 bases and J 1 base, with 7 bases left between them. CDR1 and CDR2 (germline): SGHRS, YFSETQ.

Sequencing input: peripheral blood. J is TRBJ1-5 and V is TRBV5-1; D gene ambiguous. This sequence was found in a woman in her sixties with acute or convalescent COVID-19. CDR3 in DNA: TGCGCCAGCAGTCGGGAGAGCAATCAGCCCCAGCATTTT. Protein sequence: CASSRESNQPQHF.